This T cell receptor (beta chain) was recorded in a study of cytomegalovirus exposure and HLA in healthy donors. Study-level information: A prior analysis found 117 million unique TCR beta sequences from 170 million or so T cells.

Study-level findings and limits: TCR beta V segments were, for the most part, productive about 87% or about 30% of the time in an earlier analysis. An analysis that came later showed most CMV-associated TCR beta chains appearing HLA-restricted.

A multiplex PCR was run with 60 Vbeta primers and 13 Jbeta primers. The protocol was immunoSEQ multiplex PCR, while the TCRdb copy is restricted to in-frame clones and leaves out a portion. The table has fewer than 150,000 clones, around 80% seen once. Regarding donors, all were healthy bone marrow donors. As for this clone: Its antigen remains unidentified.

Sequencing was performed on PBMCs. The sequence was obtained from a man between 25 and 39 years old in good health.

CDR3: CASRDGTGSSYEQYF. CDR3 nucleotides: TGTGCCAGCCGAGACGGGACAGGGAGCTCCTACGAGCAGTACTTC. The V gene is TRBV28, the J gene TRBJ2-7; 9 nucleotides align to TRBD1. Trimming cost V 8 bases and J 0 bases; bases outside gene matches: 8. Per germline, CDR1 MDHEN and CDR2 SYDVKM. The CDR3 is made up of 15 amino acids. Together with reference TRBV28 and TRBJ2-7, the CDR3 gives the full variable domain: DVKVTQSSRYLVKRTGEKVFLECVQDMDHENMFWYRQDPGLGLRLIYFSYDVKMKEKGDIPEGYSVSREKKERFSLILESASTNQTSMYLCASRDGTGSSYEQYFGPGTRLTVT.